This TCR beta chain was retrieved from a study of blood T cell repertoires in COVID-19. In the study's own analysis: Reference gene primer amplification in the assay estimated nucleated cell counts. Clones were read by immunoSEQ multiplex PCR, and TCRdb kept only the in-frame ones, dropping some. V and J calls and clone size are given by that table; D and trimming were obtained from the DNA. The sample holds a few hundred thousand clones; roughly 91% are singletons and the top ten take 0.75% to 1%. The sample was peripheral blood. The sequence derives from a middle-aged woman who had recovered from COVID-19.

In nucleotides, the CDR3 is TGTGCCAGCAGCCCGGGGTCCTATGGCTACACCTTC. This codes for CASSPGSYGYTF. The rearrangement links TRBV6-5 to TRBJ1-2; D gene uncertain. Trimming left V 6 bases short and J 4 bases short, with 9 bases between. CDR3 length equals 12 residues. The germline V gene encodes CDR1 MNHEY and CDR2 SVGAGI.